The rows below give T cell receptor beta chains drawn from one sample of a study of blood T cell repertoires in COVID-19. The data were produced by immunoSEQ multiplex PCR, yet TCRdb's version contains in-frame clones alone and is incomplete. The table records 300,000 to 350,000 clones, nearly 90% of them present only once. Sequenced input: peripheral blood. The receptors derive from a woman aged 40 to 49 with COVID-19, enrolled during active disease. Each CDR3 is given with its conserved first and last residue. Fields, in order: clone size, J gene, V gene, D gene, CDR3 DNA, CDR3 protein. D genes are given only for firm matches. Some rows mark clone size as missing; the rest say once, few, many or name a class of expanded clone.

NA | TRBJ2-7 | TRBV28 | NA | TGTGCCAGCAGTTACCCTCCCCGCGGCTACGAGCAGTACTTC | CASSYPPRGYEQYF
NA | TRBJ1-3 | TRBV7-9 | NA | TGTGCCAGCAGCCGCTACCTTACAGGGAACTCTGGAAACACCATATATTTT | CASSRYLTGNSGNTIYF
NA | TRBJ1-5 | TRBV2 | TRBD1 | TGTGCCAGCAGTGGAGGACAGGAGAATCAGCCCCAGCATTTT | CASSGGQENQPQHF
NA | TRBJ1-1 | TRBV19 | NA | TGTGCCAGTAGAAACCAGGGTATCACTGAAGCTTTCTTT | CASRNQGITEAFF
NA | TRBJ1-1 | TRBV19 | TRBD1 | TGTGCCAGTAGTATAGATCGGGGACAGGGGTCTGAAGCTTTCTTT | CASSIDRGQGSEAFF
NA | TRBJ2-7 | TRBV6-2/TRBV6-3 | NA | TGTGCCAGCAGCAGGACAGCCCTTTACGAGCAGTACTTC | CASSRTALYEQYF
NA | TRBJ2-5 | TRBV5-1 | NA | TGCGCCAGCAGCTTCTCGGGAACAGGGCAAGAGACCCAGTACTTC | CASSFSGTGQETQYF
NA | TRBJ2-7 | TRBV5-1 | NA | TGCGCCAGCAGCACCAGACTAGACACCTACGAGCAGTACTTC | CASSTRLDTYEQYF
few | TRBJ1-5 | TRBV4-3 | NA | TGCGCCAGCAGCCAAGAGGGCCGTAGCAATCAGCCCCAGCATTTT | CASSQEGRSNQPQHF
NA | TRBJ2-2 | TRBV7-8 | TRBD2 | TGTGCCAGCAGCTTAAACAGCGGGAGCCTCGGGGAGCTGTTTTTT | CASSLNSGSLGELFF
NA | TRBJ2-5 | TRBV6-1 | NA | TGTGCCAGCAGTGAACCGGAGACCCAGTACTTC | CASSEPETQYF
NA | TRBJ2-2 | TRBV28 | NA | TGTGCCAGCAGATCGCCCCACAGGGTTATCGGGGAGCTGTTTTTT | CASRSPHRVIGELFF
few | TRBJ2-7 | TRBV5-1 | TRBD2 | TGCGCCAGCAGCTTGGCCGTCAGCGGGAGAATCCACGAGCAGTACTTC | CASSLAVSGRIHEQYF
NA | TRBJ2-5 | TRBV11-2 | NA | TGTGCCAGCAGCTCTGATCCAGGGTACCAAGAGACCCAGTACTTC | CASSSDPGYQETQYF
NA | TRBJ1-2 | TRBV28 | TRBD1 | TGTGCCAGCAGTTCCGGGACAGGGTATAACTATGGCTACACCTTC | CASSSGTGYNYGYTF
NA | TRBJ2-7 | TRBV4-3 | TRBD1 | TGCGCCAGCAGCCAAGCAGGGACAGGGTTCTCCTACGAGCAGTACTTC | CASSQAGTGFSYEQYF
NA | TRBJ1-1 | TRBV9 | NA | TGTGCCAGCAGCGTAACCCCGGACACTGAAGCTTTCTTT | CASSVTPDTEAFF
few | TRBJ1-1 | TRBV28 | TRBD1 | TGTGCCAGCCTTAAAGGGGCAGGGGGCTTGAACACTGAAGCTTTCTTT | CASLKGAGGLNTEAFF
NA | TRBJ1-5 | TRBV19 | TRBD1 | TGTGCCAGTAAGGGGGCCGGACAGGGCATCACGCAACGCAATCAGCCCCAGCATTTT | CASKGAGQGITQRNQPQHF
NA | TRBJ1-6 | TRBV6-5 | NA | TGTGCCAGCAGTTACCTCGATAATTCACCCCTCCACTTT | CASSYLDNSPLHF